The 2 T cell receptor beta chains in this list originate from one sample, sequenced in a study of cytomegalovirus exposure and HLA in healthy donors. PCR amplification relied on 60 Vbeta primers (plus 13 Jbeta primers). Produced via immunoSEQ multiplex PCR; TCRdb's table is partial and in-frame only. The profile shows some 180,000 clones, approximately 78% of them singletons. Source material: PBMCs. The receptors derive from a woman in her 30s in good health and CMV-seropositive.

The V call is TRBV13, the J call TRBJ1-6; D not certain. This CDR3 spans 14 amino acids. V lost 0 bases and J 7 bases, leaving 7 bases between the germline ends. In germline, CDR1 is PRHDT, CDR2 FYEKMQ (reference sequence). The CDR3 loop reads CASSLGSFNSPLHF. DNA for the CDR3: TGTGCCAGCAGCTTAGGTTCGTTCAATTCACCCCTCCACTTT.

This clone has only a few counts. This chain connects TRBV27 to TRBJ1-5, with D possibly being TRBD1 (5 bases). Between the trimmed V and J ends, which lost 4 bases and 6 bases, there was a span of 13 bases. Germline assignment: CDR1 MNHEY and CDR2 SMNVEV (reference sequence). The CDR3 loop spans 14 amino acids. DNA for the CDR3: TGTGCCAGCAGTTCCTCTCCCGGGGGTCAGCCCCAGCATTTT. Its translation is CASSSSPGGQPQHF.